This T cell receptor (beta chain) derives from a study of blood T cell repertoires in COVID-19 (dated by TCRdb to the early 2020s). About the full investigation: Samples from collaborators originated in the United States, Italy and Spain and spanned both the acute and convalescent phases of COVID-19. The material from the prospective study consisted of cDNA or gDNA derived from T cells, B-cell-depleted T cells, or PBMCs. The dataset comprised deeply sampled blood TCRbeta repertoires from subjects exposed to, actively infected with, or recovered from COVID-19. The repertoires were released in a freely available public database meant as a resource for research on the immune response to SARS-CoV-2. Samples were obtained from the ongoing ImmuneRACE study (first 160 participants) and from over 1,000 subjects provided by 6 global collaborators. The sample metadata nearly always contained a de-identified subject ID, COVID-19 status, age in years and sex. Where available, HLA class I and class II types were taken from metadata supplied by the sample provider and were not determined by assay-based typing. Here is what the overall study found, with its caveats: How much clinical and demographic metadata was included differed by source and by participant, and the metadata was provided uncurated.

TCRbeta CDR3 regions were amplified from genomic DNA using the immunoSEQ Assay, a bias-controlled multiplex PCR. Concerning the study's data processing: Within the assay, amplification of reference gene primers was used to estimate how many nucleated cells each sample contained. Sequence reads were collapsed and filtered to measure the absolute abundance of every unique TCRbeta CDR3 rearrangement. For each sample, productive Simpson clonality was calculated as the square root of Simpson's diversity index across productive rearrangements. The table was pulled from immuneACCESS by TCRdb, which kept in-frame rearrangements only. Such tables lose some clones; where checked, under half of the loss comes from unresolved V genes, and the rest has no known cause. That table furnishes V, J and clone size, whereas the DNA furnished D and trimming. The sample data list about 62,000 clones, and 86% of these were observed just once. Clones ranked in the top ten supply 1% to 1.5% of the sample.

With regard to this clone: This clone's antigen is unknown. Base qualities are missing; no much larger clone stands one base away.

The germline V gene encodes CDR1 LGHDT and CDR2 YNNKEL (reference sequence). The CDR3 contains 15 residues, cysteine and phenylalanine counted. Left in the record is the CDR3 DNA by itself, 45 bases read in frame from the first base. V ends up 0 bases short and J 6 bases short, with an unmatched junction base count of 4. Whole blood was collected in K2EDTA tubes by collaborating institutions according to the institutions' own protocols. For TCRbeta analysis, collaborators shipped samples in one of three forms: frozen whole blood, isolated PBMCs, or DNA extracted from either of those sample types. The chain is assembled from TRBV3-1 (or the pseudogene TRBV3-2) and TRBJ1-5; TRBD1 agrees with 8 junctional bases. This receptor was obtained from a woman of 80 years or more with acute or convalescent COVID-19. Sequencing used peripheral blood. The nucleotide sequence is given as TGTGCCAGCAGCCAAGACCACAGGGGGTCTCAGCCCCAGCATTTT. Its protein product is CASSQDHRGSQPQHF.